The T cell receptor beta chain under discussion was sequenced for a study of blood T cell repertoires in COVID-19 (TCRdb year 2020). Context from the whole study: The collaborator samples originated in the United States, Italy and Spain and spanned the acute and convalescent phases of COVID-19. The prospective study material was composed of cDNA or gDNA derived from T cells, B-cell-depleted T cells, or PBMCs. Deeply sampled blood TCRbeta repertoires from subjects exposed to, actively infected with, or recovered from COVID-19 were included in the dataset. The repertoires were released in a freely available public database meant as a resource for research on the immune response to SARS-CoV-2. Samples came from the ongoing ImmuneRACE study (first 160 participants) plus 1,254 subjects from 6 global collaborators. Sample metadata almost always included a de-identified subject ID, COVID-19 status, age in years and sex. Where available, HLA class I and class II types were taken from metadata supplied by the sample provider and were not determined by assay-based typing.

What the study reported, not specific to this receptor: How much clinical and demographic metadata was included differed by source and by participant, and the metadata was provided uncurated.

Worth noting for this clone: It has no known antigen specificity. No base-level quality is on record; no much larger clone is a single base apart.

Collaborating institutions collected whole blood in K2EDTA tubes following their own protocols. For TCRbeta analysis, collaborators shipped samples in one of three forms: frozen whole blood, isolated PBMCs, or DNA extracted from either of those sample types. TCRbeta CDR3 regions were amplified from genomic DNA using the immunoSEQ Assay, a bias-controlled multiplex PCR. On the study's bioinformatics: Nucleated cell counts per sample were estimated from amplification of reference gene primers within the assay. To quantify the absolute abundance of each unique TCRbeta CDR3 rearrangement, sequence reads were collapsed and filtered. Productive Simpson clonality was computed per sample as the square root of Simpson's diversity index over productive rearrangements. The table comes from immuneACCESS by way of TCRdb, which keeps in-frame sequences with V and J called. Part of the clones is missing from these tables; in studies checked, under half for an unresolved V gene and the rest for unknown reasons. Clone size and the V and J calls come from that table; the DNA yielded D and trimming. The sample has just over 150,000 clones on record, 80% to 90% of them singletons. The ten largest clones represent around 16% of the sample.

The sequence derives from a woman aged 40-49 years with acute or convalescent COVID-19. The sample comprised peripheral blood.

CDR3 protein: CAGLRGTMNTEAFF. The DNA sequence is TGTGCTGGCCTCCGGGGGACCATGAACACTGAAGCTTTCTTT. The rearrangement joined TRBV30 to TRBJ1-1; possibly the D gene is TRBD1, per 5 matching bases. As encoded in the germline V gene (reference sequence), CDR1 is GTSNPN while CDR2 is SVGIG. The CDR3 goes from the cysteine to the phenylalanine over 14 residues. The only DNA kept is the CDR3, 42 bases in frame from the first base.